This TCR beta chain was identified in a study of early stage breast cancer tumors. This clone turned up a few times. The antigen remains undetermined. Trimming cost V 5 bases and J 3 bases; bases outside gene matches: 9. Germline-derived CDR1 and CDR2 are MNHEY and SVGAGI. The CDR3 sequence is 15 residues long. Using immunoSEQ multiplex PCR, the repertoire was profiled, and TCRdb retains in-frame clones only, with some absent. Here the sample spans about 70,000 clones, approximately 84% being singletons. Whole-study results and caveats: Tumors had about 2.4-fold higher T cell density and higher clonality than adjacent normal breast tissue.

The specimen sequenced was blood. The sequence was obtained from a person in their 40s with breast cancer. V is TRBV6-5 and J is TRBJ2-7; the match to TRBD1 covers 8 bases. For the CDR3, the DNA is TGTGCCAGCAGTCACCGGAGACAGGGGTTCTACGAGCAGTACTTC. The encoded protein is CASSHRRQGFYEQYF.